The TCR beta chain described here comes from a study of T cells after yellow fever vaccination. Broader study findings: Once the booster was given, most primary-vaccination clones reappeared, at about 96% for CD4 and over 70% for CD8.

This clonotype was counted a few times. Its antigen is undetermined. The 5'RACE template-switching step produced TCR cDNA and added a universal primer site and UMIs. MiXCR was run by TCRdb on the 5' RACE reads, yielding one entry per CDR3 protein. Of about 260,000 distinct CDR3 sequences in the sample, 10% to 15% were seen once. V dropped 5 bases and J dropped 5 bases, with 18 bases sitting between them. CDR1 and CDR2 (germline): SGHTA, FQGNSA. This CDR3 spans 16 amino acids. The sequence derives from a man under 40 who received the YFV17D yellow fever vaccine. The chain couples TRBV7-2 to TRBJ2-2, with a tentative D call TRBD2 (6 bases). The sequences come from CD4+ T cells sorted from PBMCs, collected 45 days after the yellow fever booster vaccination. In DNA form, the CDR3 reads TGTGCCAGCAGCCCCCCGGGACTCCGACTGACCGGGGAGCTGTTTTTT. Protein product: CASSPPGLRLTGELFF. Together with reference TRBV7-2 and TRBJ2-2, the CDR3 gives the full variable domain: GAGVSQSPSNKVTEKGKDVELRCDPISGHTALYWYRQSLGQGLEFLIYFQGNSAPDKSGLPSDRFSAERTGGSVSTLTIQRTQQEDSAVYLCASSPPGLRLTGELFFGEGSRLTVL.